This T cell receptor (beta chain) stems from a study of blood T cell repertoires in COVID-19. Across the study: The samples span acute and convalescent COVID-19 from the United States, Italy and Spain. Nucleic acid was either cDNA or gDNA, and it came from T cells, B-cell-depleted T cells, or PBMCs.

Per the original data handling: The authors estimated nucleated cell counts from reference gene primer amplification. Data came from immunoSEQ multiplex PCR; TCRdb stores just in-frame clones and leaves some out. V, J and clone size reflect that table, while D and trimming were determined from the DNA. The sample has roughly 14,000 clones; approximately 83% are singletons. The germline V gene encodes CDR1 LGHNA and CDR2 YNFKEQ. V was cut by 0 bases and J by 0 bases, with 9 bases left in between. The CDR3 extends over 17 amino acids. Sequencing input: peripheral blood. This receptor was identified in a human donor in a cohort sampled during active COVID-19. V and J are TRBV4-2 and TRBJ1-6, with a tentative D call TRBD1 (5 bases). CDR3 sequence: CASSQDRGSSYNSPLHF. CDR3 DNA sequence: TGTGCCAGCAGCCAAGATCGGGGGAGCTCCTATAATTCACCCCTCCACTTT.